Below are 21 T cell receptor beta chains sequenced from a single sample in a study of CD8+CD57+ T cells in acquired aplastic anemia. Profiling that covered TCR beta VDJ and CDR3 relied on genomic DNA as its template. TCRdb re-called the reads through MiXCR, storing one row per CDR3 protein. Among roughly 150,000 distinct CDR3 sequences listed, about 45% were seen once. It was patients with CD8+CD57+ cell expansion by flow cytometry who were chosen for sequencing. Source material: sorted CD4+, CD8+, or CD8+CD57+ T cells (not recorded which) from PBMCs. Source of these receptors: a human donor with aplastic anemia.

V gene TRBV29-1 combines with J gene TRBJ2-7; TRBD2 might be the D (6 bases). V was clipped by 0 bases and J by 5 bases, with 17 bases between them. Per the germline V gene, CDR1 is SQVTM and CDR2 is ANQGSEA. The CDR3 length is 15 residues. The CDR3 DNA reads as TGCAGCGTTGAAGAGGACGGGAGAGCCATGAACGAGCAGTACTTC. It codes for CSVEEDGRAMNEQYF.

This clonotype appeared a few times. The rearrangement uses TRBV19 and TRBJ2-7; 8 bases align to TRBD2. Germline CDR1 LNHDA, CDR2 SQIVND (reference sequence). This CDR3 has 13 amino acids. Losses at the gene ends were 4 bases for V and 5 bases for J; bases not matched to a gene: 4. The CDR3 DNA follows: TGTGCCAGTAGTACCCGGGGGGGGAACGAGCAGTACTTC. Encoded protein: CASSTRGGNEQYF.

The chain employs TRBV10-3 and TRBJ1-6, with TRBD1 identical over 7 bases. CDR1 is ENHRY, CDR2 SYGVKD, per germline. The CDR3 covers 15 residues. V gave up 1 base and J gave up 6 bases; unmatched junction bases: 3. CDR3 loop: CAISELTGANSPLHF. The CDR3 nucleotides are TGTGCCATCAGTGAGTTAACAGGGGCTAATTCACCCCTCCACTTT.

The gene calls are TRBV10-3 and TRBJ2-1; 10 nucleotides line up with TRBD1. The CDR3 loop spans 13 amino acids. Per germline, CDR1 ENHRY and CDR2 SYGVKD. The junction had 5 bases not matched to a gene; V was cut back by 10 bases and J by 5 bases. The CDR3 region is CATTGGINNEQFF. Written as DNA, the CDR3 is TGTGCCACGACAGGGGGCATAAACAATGAGCAGTTCTTC.

The V call is TRBV9, the J call TRBJ2-7; 15 nucleotides match TRBD2. This CDR3 spans 18 amino acids. Trimming at V came to 3 bases and at J to 0 bases, leaving 7 bases not matched to a gene. The germline V gene has CDR1 SGDLS and CDR2 YYNGEE. The CDR3 is CASSAAPGLAGGSYEQYV. The CDR3 nucleotides read TGTGCCAGCAGCGCCGCCCCGGGACTAGCGGGAGGCTCCTACGAGCAGTACGTC.

This clonotype was seen ten or more times. V gene TRBV7-2 combines with J gene TRBJ2-1, with 8 bases lining up with TRBD2. CDR1 and CDR2 (germline): SGHTA, FQGNSA. The CDR3 runs to 15 residues. V lost 6 bases, J lost 7 bases, and 11 bases stayed unmatched. The CDR3 nucleotides read TGTGCCAGCAGTTCAACTAGCGGTTGGAGTAATGAGCAGTTCTTC. Its translation: CASSSTSGWSNEQFF.

The chain recombines TRBV19 with TRBJ1-2; D unclear. V lost 0 bases to trimming and J lost 8 bases, with 10 bases between them. The CDR3 has 13 amino acids. Germline values: CDR1 LNHDA, CDR2 SQIVND (reference sequence). CDR3 amino acids: CASSIETRGGYTF. CDR3 DNA sequence: TGTGCCAGTAGTATAGAGACGCGCGGGGGCTACACCTTC.

This clonotype was found once. A much larger clone differs by one base, so this may be a read error. CDR3 region: CASSYSTHGTEASF. The CDR3 DNA is TGTGCCAGCAGTTACTCGACTCATGGCACTGAAGCTTCCTTT. The chain is built from TRBV6-2 or TRBV6-3 and TRBJ1-1; the D is unclear. Per germline, CDR1 MNHEY and CDR2 SVGEGT. The CDR3 runs to 14 residues.

This chain links TRBV25-1 with TRBJ1-6, with D perhaps matching TRBD1 (6 bases). CDR1 is MGHDK and CDR2 is SYGVNS in the germline V gene. V lost 2 bases and J 10 bases, leaving 15 bases between the germline ends. The CDR3 sequence is 15 residues long. This chain's CDR3 is CASSELFPGVSPLHF. The CDR3 bases are TGTGCCAGCAGTGAACTTTTCCCAGGGGTGTCACCCCTCCACTTT.

This clonotype was seen many times. The CDR3 DNA reads as TGTGCCAGTAGTGTGGCCACAGGGAGTTCTGGCTACACCTTC. This sequence encodes CASSVATGSSGYTF. The V gene is TRBV19, the J gene TRBJ1-2; possibly TRBD1 for D (6 bases). The V and J ends lost 5 bases and 7 bases respectively, with 17 bases between them. The CDR3 is 14 amino acids. The germline gives CDR1 LNHDA, CDR2 SQIVND (reference sequence).

The rearrangement uses TRBV29-1 and TRBJ2-7; D perhaps matches TRBD1 (6 bases). Germline V gene lookup returns CDR1 SQVTM and CDR2 ANQGSEA. V shed 6 bases and J shed 3 bases, with 12 bases lying between them. The CDR3 has 12 residues. CDR3 protein: CSVTTGLYEQYF. The CDR3, as DNA: TGCAGCGTGACGACAGGACTCTACGAGCAGTACTTC.

The chain carries TRBV10-3 and TRBJ1-2; perhaps TRBD1 as D (5 bases). With 4 bases removed from V and 7 bases from J, the gap between germline ends came to 10 bases. CDR1 and CDR2 (germline): ENHRY, SYGVKD. The CDR3 consists of 12 residues. CDR3 DNA: TGTGCCATCAGTGTTTCCCAGGGTGGCTACACCTTC. Residues: CAISVSQGGYTF.

There are many counts of this clonotype. This sequence joins TRBV9 and TRBJ2-2, with 11 bases that match TRBD1. V lost 0 bases and J lost 7; bases outside the gene matches: 5. The CDR3 spans 16 residues. CDR1 and CDR2 from the germline V gene are SGDLS and YYNGEE. CDR3 DNA sequence: TGTGCCAGCAGCGTAGGGACAGGGGGCTCTATCGGGGAGCTGTTTTTT. This codes for CASSVGTGGSIGELFF.

This clonotype came up a few times. This may be a read error, as it is one base from a much larger clone. The chain combines TRBV7-2 with TRBJ2-7; D remains unclear. The CDR3 is 14 residues long. Germline V gene lookup returns CDR1 SGHTA and CDR2 FQGNSA. The V end was cut by 0 bases, the J end by 1 base, with 7 bases between. The CDR3 region is CASSLAAYSYEQYF. CDR3 in DNA: TGTGCCAGCAGCTTAGCGGCGTATTCCTACGAGCAGTACTTC.

This chain connects TRBV19 to TRBJ2-1, with D perhaps matching TRBD1 (6 bases). V dropped 0 bases and J dropped 10 bases, with 13 bases sitting between them. Germline V lookup: CDR1 LNHDA, CDR2 SQIVND (reference sequence). CDR3 length: 14 amino acids. As DNA, the CDR3 is TGTGCCAGTAGTATAGATGGGGGCCTTTTAGAGCAGTTCTTC. Translating gives CASSIDGGLLEQFF.

The chain links TRBV20-1 to TRBJ2-6, with TRBD1 matching 10 bases. V shed 0 bases, J shed 4 bases, and the junction held 9 bases outside the gene matches. Germline V gives CDR1 DFQATT, CDR2 SNEGSKA (reference sequence). The CDR3 contains 18 residues. CDR3 nucleotide sequence: TGCAGTGCTAGAGATAAGGGGACAGGGGTAGGAGGGGCCAACGTCCTGACTTTC. This gives the protein CSARDKGTGVGGANVLTF.

This clonotype was recorded many times. The rearrangement uses TRBV7-9 and TRBJ2-7, with 8 bases identical to TRBD1. V lost 4 bases and J lost 0; bases outside the gene matches: 5. The V gene's germline CDR1 is SEHNR and CDR2 FQNEAQ (reference sequence). CDR3 length: 15 residues. The CDR3 reads CASSSDRGFSYEQYF. As DNA, the CDR3 is TGTGCCAGCAGCTCAGACAGGGGATTCTCCTACGAGCAGTACTTC.

This clonotype has ten or more counts. This chain links TRBV29-1 with TRBJ1-1; D gene unclear. CDR3 length: 14 amino acids. Looked up from germline, CDR1 is SQVTM and CDR2 is ANQGSEA. Trimming took 2 bases from V and 6 from J, leaving 16 bases between them. Here the CDR3 reads CSVESMGFMAEAFF. DNA of the CDR3: TGCAGCGTTGAAAGTATGGGGTTTATGGCTGAAGCTTTCTTT.

This clonotype was seen only a few times. V is TRBV15 and J is TRBJ1-2, with 9 bases fitting TRBD1. The germline CDR1 and CDR2 sequences are LNHNV and YYDKDF (reference sequence). The CDR3 length is 16 residues. Trimming cost V 5 bases and J 8 bases; bases outside gene matches: 15. The CDR3 DNA reads TGTGCCACCAGCCCAGATTTGGGACAGGGCATGGAAGGCTACACCTTC. Encoded protein: CATSPDLGQGMEGYTF.

There are a few counts of this clonotype. This is likely a read error, given that the CDR3 carries no conserved phenylalanine or tryptophan at its end. The chain uses TRBV24-1 and TRBJ1-3; maybe TRBD1 (6 bases). Germline CDR1 reads KGHDR; CDR2 reads SFDVKD. The CDR3 runs to 13 residues. The CDR3 nucleotides read TGTGCCACCAGCCAGGGGAAAGGAAGCACCATATATCTT. Encoded protein: CATSQGKGSTIYL.

This clonotype was seen ten or more times. In DNA form, the CDR3 reads TGTGCCAGCAGTGAAGCGCCTAACAGTCCCTACGAGCAGTACTTC. This gives the protein CASSEAPNSPYEQYF. This rearrangement joins TRBV6-1 to TRBJ2-7, with no clear D. The germline V gene encodes CDR1 MNHNS and CDR2 SASEGT. Trimming took off 0 bases at V and 2 bases at J, with 11 bases between the two ends. The CDR3 is made up of 15 amino acids.